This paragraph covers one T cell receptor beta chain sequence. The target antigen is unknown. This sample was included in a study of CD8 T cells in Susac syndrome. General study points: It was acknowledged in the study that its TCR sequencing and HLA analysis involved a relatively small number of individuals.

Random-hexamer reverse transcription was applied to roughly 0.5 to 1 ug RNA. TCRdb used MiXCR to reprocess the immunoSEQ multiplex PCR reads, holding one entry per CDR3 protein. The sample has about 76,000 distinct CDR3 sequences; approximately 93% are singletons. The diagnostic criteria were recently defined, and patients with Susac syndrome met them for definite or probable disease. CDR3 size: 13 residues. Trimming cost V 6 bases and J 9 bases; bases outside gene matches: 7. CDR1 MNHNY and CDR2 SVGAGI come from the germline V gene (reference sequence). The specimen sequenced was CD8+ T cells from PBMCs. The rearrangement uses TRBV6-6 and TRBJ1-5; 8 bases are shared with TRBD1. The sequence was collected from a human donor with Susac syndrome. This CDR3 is CASSPDRGRPQHF. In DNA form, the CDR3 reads TGTGCCAGCAGCCCTGACAGGGGACGGCCCCAGCATTTT.